These 30 T cell receptor beta chains were sequenced from one sample in a study of T-cell reconstitution after alpha-beta-depleted transplantation in children. Preparation of the TCRbeta library used unique molecular identifiers. TCRdb reprocessed the PCR reads with MiXCR, giving one entry per CDR3 protein. The sample holds around 380,000 distinct CDR3 sequences, roughly 10% seen once. Sample: PBMCs from the stem cell graft donor, taken from the stem cell graft. The receptors here all came from a human donor who donated a stem cell graft to a child with acute myeloid leukemia.

This clonotype was seen only a few times. The CDR3: CASSLVRDPNEQFF. In nucleotides, the CDR3 is TGCGCCAGCAGCTTGGTGAGGGACCCGAATGAGCAGTTCTTC. The chain has TRBV5-1 and TRBJ2-1; either TRBD1 or TRBD2 may fit D (5 bases each). Germline V lookup: CDR1 SGHRS, CDR2 YFSETQ. V was pared by 0 bases and J by 7 bases, with 11 bases between. This CDR3 spans 14 amino acids.

The genes are TRBV13 and TRBJ1-3; no reliable D call. The CDR3 runs to 15 residues. Looked up from germline, CDR1 is PRHDT and CDR2 is FYEKMQ (reference sequence). Trimming shortened V by 5 bases and J by 2 bases, and 13 bases separated the two germline ends. CDR3 protein: CASSPGVSAGNTIYF. CDR3 coding DNA: TGTGCCAGCAGCCCCGGGGTCTCAGCTGGAAACACCATATATTTT.

This clonotype showed up just a few times. The gene calls are TRBV3-1 and TRBJ2-3; TRBD1 aligns across 7 bases. Unmatched junction bases numbered 10, after V lost 3 bases and J lost 7 bases. CDR1 and CDR2 from the germline V gene are LGHDT and YNNKEL (reference sequence). This CDR3 has 15 residues. DNA for the CDR3: TGTGCCAGCAGCCAGGAAGACAGGGATCTGTATACGCAGTATTTT. Translating it yields CASSQEDRDLYTQYF.

This rearrangement joins TRBV11-3 to TRBJ2-1, with 11 positions matching TRBD2. The J segment lost 10 bases and the V segment lost 0 bases, leaving 11 bases of the junction unmatched. Looked up from germline, CDR1 is SGHNT and CDR2 is YENEEA. CDR3 size: 17 residues. CDR3 sequence (DNA): TGTGCCAGCAGCTTAGACCCGATAGCGGGAGGGCGGGTCGAGCAGTTCTTC. Amino acids: CASSLDPIAGGRVEQFF.

The gene calls are TRBV7-9 and TRBJ1-1; D might be TRBD1 (6 bases). V was trimmed by 2 bases and J by 3 bases, leaving 19 bases between them. Germline CDR1 reads SEHNR; CDR2 reads FQNEAQ (reference sequence). The CDR3 is made up of 17 amino acids. The CDR3 DNA follows: TGTGCCAGCAGCTTATCAGGGACAAGGAATATCGACACTGAAGCTTTCTTT. This translates into CASSLSGTRNIDTEAFF.

Of note for this clonotype: One base away lies a much larger clone, so this may be a sequencing read error. The chain carries TRBV12-3 or TRBV12-4 and TRBJ1-3, with a possible D match to TRBD1 (5 bases). This CDR3 spans 18 amino acids. V dropped 5 bases and J dropped 2 bases, with 22 bases sitting between them. CDR3 sequence (DNA): TGTGCCAGCAGTCCAGAGGGATGGGATGGGGCGCCTGGAAACACCATATATTTT. Translating gives CASSPEGWDGAPGNTIYF.

J is TRBJ2-2 and V is TRBV15; D unresolved. In germline, CDR1 is LNHNV, CDR2 YYDKDF (reference sequence). The V and J ends lost 2 bases and 9 bases respectively, with 10 bases between them. The CDR3 is 13 residues long. CDR3 coding DNA: TGTGCCACCAGCAGAAGTCCTGTGAGGGAGCTGTTTTTT. It encodes CATSRSPVRELFF.

The chain has TRBV20-1 and TRBJ2-7, with 8 bases identical to TRBD2. The CDR3 consists of 15 residues. Per germline, CDR1 DFQATT and CDR2 SNEGSKA (reference sequence). Germline trimming cut 2 bases from V and 3 bases from J; bases unmatched to any gene: 9. The CDR3 loop reads CSARPKAGTSYEQYF. In DNA, the CDR3 is TGCAGTGCTAGACCCAAGGCCGGGACTAGCTACGAGCAGTACTTC.

This rearrangement joins TRBV9 to TRBJ2-1; D gene uncertain. V lost 3 bases and J 6 bases, leaving 10 bases between the germline ends. Germline V gene sequence: CDR1 SGDLS, CDR2 YYNGEE. The CDR3 is 13 residues long. Here the CDR3 reads CASSAPSSNEQFF. In nucleotides, the CDR3 is TGTGCCAGCAGCGCCCCCAGCTCCAATGAGCAGTTCTTC.

The V and J genes are TRBV3-1 and TRBJ1-2; TRBD1 is a possible D gene (5 bases). The CDR3 is 12 amino acids. Germline CDR1 is LGHDT and CDR2 is YNNKEL (reference sequence). The V end lost 1 base, the J end lost 6 bases, and 6 bases lay between the germline ends. The DNA for the CDR3 is TGTGCCAGCAGCCAAGGAGGGGATGGCTACACCTTC. Protein sequence: CASSQGGDGYTF.

The chain couples TRBV4-2 to TRBJ1-2; weak D call: TRBD1 (6 bases). Germline V gives CDR1 LGHNA, CDR2 YNFKEQ. The CDR3 covers 16 residues. Trimming removed 4 bases from V and 4 bases from J, with 19 bases in between. The CDR3 DNA sequence: TGTGCCAGCAGCCCCCCAAGGAGCGACAGGCCCTATGGCTACACCTTC. This gives the protein CASSPPRSDRPYGYTF.

The rearrangement uses TRBV10-3 and TRBJ2-7, with D possibly being TRBD2 (5 bases). The CDR3 extends over 14 amino acids. Germline-derived CDR1 and CDR2 are ENHRY and SYGVKD. V dropped 3 bases and J dropped 2 bases, with 11 bases sitting between them. CDR3 coding DNA: TGTGCCATCAGTGAATTGGACTTAACCTACGAGCAGTACTTC. The encoded protein is CAISELDLTYEQYF.

There are many counts of this clonotype. This chain's CDR3 is CASSLGIRSGANTGELFF. CDR3 DNA: TGCGCCAGCAGCTTGGGCATACGGAGCGGCGCGAACACCGGGGAGCTGTTTTTT. This sequence joins TRBV5-1 and TRBJ2-2, with D possibly TRBD2 on 5 matching bases. The CDR3 runs 18 residues. Trimming pared 0 bases from V and 0 bases from J, leaving 15 bases between. The V gene's germline CDR1 is SGHRS and CDR2 YFSETQ. Using reference TRBV5-1 and TRBJ2-2 for the parts outside the CDR3, the full variable domain is KAGVTQTPRYLIKTRGQQVTLSCSPISGHRSVSWYQQTPGQGLQFLFEYFSETQRNKGNFPGRFSGRQFSNSRSEMNVSTLELGDSALYLCASSLGIRSGANTGELFFGEGSRLTVL.

This clonotype was picked up many times. The V gene is TRBV6-5, the J gene TRBJ2-2; unclear D gene. There are 17 residues in the CDR3. Deletions cut 2 bases from V and 0 bases from J, with 13 bases between. CDR1 is MNHEY and CDR2 is SVGAGI in the germline V gene. For the CDR3, the DNA is TGTGCCAGCAGTTACATCCCGCAGGCTCCGAACACCGGGGAGCTGTTTTTT. Its translation: CASSYIPQAPNTGELFF.

This clonotype came up a few times. CDR3 sequence reads: CASGAGGPGKLFF. In DNA form, the CDR3 reads TGTGCCAGCGGTGCGGGTGGGCCGGGAAAACTGTTTTTT. V is TRBV12-3 or TRBV12-4 and J is TRBJ1-4; D remains ambiguous. The CDR3 sequence is 13 residues long. V gave up 8 bases and J gave up 10 bases, with 17 bases separating them.

This clonotype was seen a handful of times. The junction does not match germline at one end; this may be a read error. The rearrangement uses TRBV12-3 or TRBV12-4 and TRBJ1-4; the D is unclear. The CDR3 length is 12 residues. The CDR3 reads CASRRPKEKLFF. Written as DNA, the CDR3 is TGTGCCAGCAGGAGGCCTAAAGAAAAACTGTTTTTT.

This clonotype was observed at least ten times. This rearrangement joins TRBV12-3 or TRBV12-4 to TRBJ2-3; 8 bases line up with TRBD1. V gave up 6 bases and J gave up 3 bases; unmatched junction bases: 5. The CDR3 has 14 amino acids. The CDR3: CASRRTGWTDTQYF. CDR3 DNA sequence: TGTGCCAGCAGAAGGACAGGGTGGACAGATACGCAGTATTTT.

This clonotype has only a few counts. This chain links TRBV5-1 with TRBJ2-2, with D possibly matching TRBD1 (5 bases). V dropped 0 bases and J dropped 1 base, with 10 bases sitting between them. Germline values: CDR1 SGHRS, CDR2 YFSETQ. This CDR3 has 16 amino acids. DNA of the CDR3: TGCGCCAGCAGCTTGGCCCTTAGGGGGAACACCGGGGAGCTGTTTTTT. Translation: CASSLALRGNTGELFF.

This chain links TRBV7-3 with TRBJ2-5; the D gene could be TRBD1 or TRBD2 (5 bases each). The length of the CDR3 is 13 residues. V lost 5 bases, J lost 1 base, and 8 bases lay in between. Germline V CDR1 and CDR2: SGHTA, FQGTGA. CDR3 loop: CASSRGPQETQYF. CDR3 in DNA: TGTGCCAGCAGCAGGGGACCCCAAGAGACCCAGTACTTC.

A few counts support this clonotype. The genes are TRBV29-1 and TRBJ2-5; unclear D gene. The CDR3 covers 13 residues. Trimming took 4 bases from V and 1 from J, leaving 10 bases between them. Germline V gene lookup returns CDR1 SQVTM and CDR2 ANQGSEA. CDR3 in amino acids: CSVAVGVQETQYF. The CDR3 DNA reads TGCAGCGTTGCAGTTGGAGTCCAAGAGACCCAGTACTTC.

The chain recombines TRBV5-6 with TRBJ2-3, with D perhaps TRBD1 or TRBD2 (5 bases each). The length of the CDR3 is 15 residues. Germline CDR1 is SGHDT and CDR2 is YYEEEE. V lost 2 bases and J lost 1, with 11 bases in between. CDR3 residues: CASSFTGLRTDTQYF. CDR3 DNA sequence: TGTGCCAGCAGCTTTACGGGGCTGCGCACAGATACGCAGTATTTT.

This clonotype was found a few times. V gene TRBV7-9 combines with J gene TRBJ2-5; D may be TRBD1 or TRBD2 (5 bases each). With 7 bases removed from V and 1 base from J, the gap between germline ends came to 13 bases. This CDR3 region has 14 residues. CDR1 is SEHNR, CDR2 FQNEAQ, per germline (reference sequence). CDR3 loop: CASKLGTVQETQYF. Here the CDR3 DNA reads TGTGCCAGCAAACTGGGGACGGTCCAAGAGACCCAGTACTTC.

The sample holds a few counts of this clonotype. The chain combines TRBV7-9 with TRBJ2-2; D uncertain. Trimming left V 5 bases short and J 1 base short, with 14 bases between. There are 16 residues in the CDR3. The germline gives CDR1 SEHNR, CDR2 FQNEAQ (reference sequence). CDR3 DNA sequence: TGTGCCAGCAGCCCCCGTACGGGCCGGAACACCGGGGAGCTGTTTTTT. Translating gives CASSPRTGRNTGELFF.

The sample holds a few counts of this clonotype. The rearrangement uses TRBV5-6 and TRBJ2-1, with TRBD1 as a possible D gene (6 bases). This CDR3 contains 13 residues. Germline V gene data show CDR1 as SGHDT and CDR2 as YYEEEE. Trimming removed 3 bases at V and 9 bases at J, with 13 bases between. CDR3 nucleotides: TGTGCCAGCAGCTCCCTAGGGGGTAGTGAGCAGTTCTTC. It specifies CASSSLGGSEQFF. Full variable domain (rest looked up from reference TRBV5-6 and TRBJ2-1): DAGVTQSPTHLIKTRGQQVTLRCSPKSGHDTVSWYQQALGQGPQFIFQYYEEEERQRGNFPDRFSGHQFPNYSSELNVNALLLGDSALYLCASSSLGGSEQFFGPGTRLTVL.

This rearrangement joins TRBV15 to TRBJ2-6, with unresolved D. Germline CDR1 is LNHNV and CDR2 is YYDKDF (reference sequence). V lost 0 bases and J 2 bases, leaving 14 bases between the germline ends. The CDR3 extends over 18 amino acids. This CDR3 reads CATSREKGMGTGANVLTF. The CDR3 DNA reads TGTGCCACCAGCAGAGAAAAAGGGATGGGGACTGGGGCCAACGTCCTGACTTTC.

This clonotype was seen at least ten times. The J gene is TRBJ1-1, the V gene TRBV21-1. TRBV21-1 is given as a pseudogene. CDR3 length equals 15 residues. The DNA of the CDR3 is TGTGCCAGCAGCAAAGCGAGGATCATGAACACTGAAGCTTTCTTT. This translates into CASSKARIMNTEAFF.

The chain combines TRBV2 with TRBJ1-1; TRBD1 matches at 11 bases. This CDR3 spans 18 amino acids. Germline V gives CDR1 SNHLY, CDR2 FYNNEI. Losses at the gene ends were 8 bases for V and 1 base for J; bases not matched to a gene: 15. The CDR3 DNA reads TGTGCCAGCCTCAACTTATGGACAGGGGGCGCCGGGAACACTGAAGCTTTCTTT. Translating gives CASLNLWTGGAGNTEAFF.

In its sample, this clonotype was seen a few times. The chain links TRBV20-1 to TRBJ2-7; D gene unclear. The CDR3 is 13 residues long. The germline V gene encodes CDR1 DFQATT and CDR2 SNEGSKA (reference sequence). V was pared by 0 bases and J by 5 bases, with 11 bases between. The CDR3 DNA reads TGCAGTGCTAGAGATGACTCCCGAAACGAGCAGTACTTC. It yields the protein CSARDDSRNEQYF.

The chain carries TRBV12-3 or TRBV12-4 and TRBJ2-1; D might be TRBD2 (5 bases). The V gene lost 2 bases and the J gene lost 3 bases, with 17 bases spanning the gap. The CDR3 runs 17 residues. This CDR3 is CASSLSFGVGIYNEQFF. The DNA for the CDR3 is TGTGCCAGCAGTTTATCTTTCGGGGTCGGGATCTACAATGAGCAGTTCTTC.

J is TRBJ2-2 and V is TRBV4-3; D gene ambiguous. The CDR3 covers 18 residues. Germline V lookup: CDR1 LGHNA, CDR2 YSLEER. V was shortened by 0 bases and J by 0 bases, with 14 bases between the two germline ends. The CDR3 nucleotides read TGCGCCAGCAGCCAAGAGGGCCCCCAAAGAACGAACACCGGGGAGCTGTTTTTT. Protein product: CASSQEGPQRTNTGELFF.